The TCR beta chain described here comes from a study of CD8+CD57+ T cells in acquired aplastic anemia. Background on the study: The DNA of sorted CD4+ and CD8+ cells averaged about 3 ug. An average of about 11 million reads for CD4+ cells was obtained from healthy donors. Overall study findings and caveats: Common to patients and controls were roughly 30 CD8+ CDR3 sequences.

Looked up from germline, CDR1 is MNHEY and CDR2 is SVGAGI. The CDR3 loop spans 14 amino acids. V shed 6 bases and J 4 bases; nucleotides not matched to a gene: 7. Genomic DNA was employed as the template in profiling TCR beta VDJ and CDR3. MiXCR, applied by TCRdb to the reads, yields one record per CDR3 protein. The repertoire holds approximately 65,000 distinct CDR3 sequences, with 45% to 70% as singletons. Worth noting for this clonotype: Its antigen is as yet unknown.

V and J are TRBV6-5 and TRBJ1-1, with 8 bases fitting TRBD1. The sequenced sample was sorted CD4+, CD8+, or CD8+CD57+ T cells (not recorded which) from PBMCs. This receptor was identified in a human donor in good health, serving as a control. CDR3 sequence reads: CASREGTGGTEAFF. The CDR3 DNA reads TGTGCCAGCAGGGAGGGTACAGGGGGCACTGAAGCTTTCTTT.